The clone carrying this T cell receptor beta chain came up a few times. Its matching antigen is unknown. MiXCR was run by TCRdb on the RT-PCR reads, yielding one entry per CDR3 protein. The sample carries about 180,000 distinct CDR3 sequences, about 10% recorded once. Trimming removed 5 bases from V and 8 bases from J; junction bases left unmatched: 8. The CDR3 is made up of 15 amino acids. This entry belongs to a study of response to subunit inactivated influenza vaccine. Study-wide results and limits: Authors suggested few new T cells are recruited by each seasonal influenza vaccination.

Sample: CD8+ T cells sorted from PBMCs, taken about 24 months after vaccination. The sequence came from a man aged 45 to 75 who received an inactivated influenza vaccine. The chain joins TRBV12-3 or TRBV12-4 to TRBJ2-1, with 11 bases lining up with TRBD1. DNA for the CDR3: TGTGCCAGCAGTCACCGGGACAGGGGGGGGCATGAGCAGTTCTTC. Protein: CASSHRDRGGHEQFF.